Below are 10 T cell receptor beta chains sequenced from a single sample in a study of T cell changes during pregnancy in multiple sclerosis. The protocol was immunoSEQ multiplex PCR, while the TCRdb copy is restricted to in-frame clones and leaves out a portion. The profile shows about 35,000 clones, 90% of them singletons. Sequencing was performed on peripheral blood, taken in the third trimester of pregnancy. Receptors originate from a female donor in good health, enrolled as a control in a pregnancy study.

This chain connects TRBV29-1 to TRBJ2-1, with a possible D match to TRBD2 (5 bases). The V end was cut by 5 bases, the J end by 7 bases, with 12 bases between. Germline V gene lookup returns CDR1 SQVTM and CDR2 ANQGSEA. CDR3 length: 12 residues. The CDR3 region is CSVQERGNEQFF. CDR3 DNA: TGCAGCGTTCAGGAACGGGGAAATGAGCAGTTCTTC.

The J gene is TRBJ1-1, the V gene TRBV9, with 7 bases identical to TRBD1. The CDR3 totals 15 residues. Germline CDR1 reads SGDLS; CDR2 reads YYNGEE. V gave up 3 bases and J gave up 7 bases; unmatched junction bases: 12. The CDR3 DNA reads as TGTGCCAGCAGCGCTCGAGCCACAGGGGCGAGTGAAGCTTTCTTT. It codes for CASSARATGASEAFF.

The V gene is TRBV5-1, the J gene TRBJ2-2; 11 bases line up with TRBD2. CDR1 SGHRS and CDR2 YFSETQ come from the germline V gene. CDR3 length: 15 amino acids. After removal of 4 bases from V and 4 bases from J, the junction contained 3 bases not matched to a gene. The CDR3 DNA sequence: TGCGCCAGCAGCCTGACTAGCGGGACCACCGGGGAGCTGTTTTTT. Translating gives CASSLTSGTTGELFF.

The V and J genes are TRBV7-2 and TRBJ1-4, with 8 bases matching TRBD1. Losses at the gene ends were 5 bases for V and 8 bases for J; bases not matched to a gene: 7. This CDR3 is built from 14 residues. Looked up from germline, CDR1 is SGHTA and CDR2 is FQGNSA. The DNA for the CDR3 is TGTGCCAGCAGCCCGGACAGGGTTTTGGAAAAACTGTTTTTT. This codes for CASSPDRVLEKLFF.

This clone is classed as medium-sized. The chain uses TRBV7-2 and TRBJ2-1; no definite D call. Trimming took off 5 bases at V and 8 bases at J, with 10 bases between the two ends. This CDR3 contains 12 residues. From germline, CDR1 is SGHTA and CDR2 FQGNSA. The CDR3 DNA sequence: TGTGCCAGCAGCGAACCAAGCCATGAGCAGTTCTTC. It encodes CASSEPSHEQFF. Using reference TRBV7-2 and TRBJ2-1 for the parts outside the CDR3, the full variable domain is GAGVSQSPSNKVTEKGKDVELRCDPISGHTALYWYRQSLGQGLEFLIYFQGNSAPDKSGLPSDRFSAERTGGSVSTLTIQRTQQEDSAVYLCASSEPSHEQFFGPGTRLTVL.

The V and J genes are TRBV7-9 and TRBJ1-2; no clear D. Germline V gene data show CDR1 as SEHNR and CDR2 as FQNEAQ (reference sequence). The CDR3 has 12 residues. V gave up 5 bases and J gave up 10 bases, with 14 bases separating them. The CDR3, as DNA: TGTGCCAGCAGCGCGGGCCCTTGGACCTACACCTTC. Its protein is CASSAGPWTYTF.

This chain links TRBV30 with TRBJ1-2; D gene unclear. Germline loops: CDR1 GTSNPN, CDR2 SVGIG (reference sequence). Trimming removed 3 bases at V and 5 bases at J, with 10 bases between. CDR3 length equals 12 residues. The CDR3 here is CAWRTSWYGYTF. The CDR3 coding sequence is TGTGCCTGGAGGACTTCGTGGTATGGCTACACCTTC.

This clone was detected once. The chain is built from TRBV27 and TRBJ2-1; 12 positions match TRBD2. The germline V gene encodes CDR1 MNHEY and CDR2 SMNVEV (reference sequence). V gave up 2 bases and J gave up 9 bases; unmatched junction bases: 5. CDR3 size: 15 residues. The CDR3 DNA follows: TGTGCCAGCAGTTTACGACTAGCGGGGGTTGGTGAGCAGTTCTTC. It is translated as CASSLRLAGVGEQFF.

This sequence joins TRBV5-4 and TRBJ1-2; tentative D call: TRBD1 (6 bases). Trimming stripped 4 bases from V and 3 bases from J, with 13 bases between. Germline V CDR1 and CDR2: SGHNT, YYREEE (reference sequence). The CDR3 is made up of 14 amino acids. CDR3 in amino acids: CASSARTADYGYTF. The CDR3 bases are TGTGCCAGCAGCGCCCGGACAGCAGACTATGGCTACACCTTC.

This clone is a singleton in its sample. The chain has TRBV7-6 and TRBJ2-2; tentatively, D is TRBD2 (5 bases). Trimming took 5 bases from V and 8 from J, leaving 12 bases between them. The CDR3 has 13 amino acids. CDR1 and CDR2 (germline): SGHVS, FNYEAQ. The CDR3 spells CASSQFGGGELFF. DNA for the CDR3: TGTGCCAGCAGCCAATTTGGCGGGGGGGAGCTGTTTTTT.